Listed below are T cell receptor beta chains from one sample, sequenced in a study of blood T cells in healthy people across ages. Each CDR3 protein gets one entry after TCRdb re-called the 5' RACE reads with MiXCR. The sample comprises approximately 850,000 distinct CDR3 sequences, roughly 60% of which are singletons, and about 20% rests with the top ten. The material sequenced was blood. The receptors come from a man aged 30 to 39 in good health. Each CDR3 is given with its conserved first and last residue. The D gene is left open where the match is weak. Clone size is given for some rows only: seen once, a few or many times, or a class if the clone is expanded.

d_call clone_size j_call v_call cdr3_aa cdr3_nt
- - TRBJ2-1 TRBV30 CAWRAPGSYNEQFF TGTGCCTGGAGGGCCCCGGGCTCCTACAATGAGCAGTTCTTC
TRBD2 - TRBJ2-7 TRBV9 CASSAEGVAGVAYEQYF TGTGCCAGCAGCGCCGAGGGGGTAGCGGGAGTGGCATACGAGCAGTACTTC
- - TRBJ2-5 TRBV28 CASSQTGGASEQYF TGTGCCAGCAGCCAAACCGGGGGCGCTTCGGAGCAGTACTTT
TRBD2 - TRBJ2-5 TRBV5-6 CASTVAGGFGQETQYF TGTGCCAGCACGGTAGCGGGGGGGTTCGGCCAAGAGACCCAGTACTTC
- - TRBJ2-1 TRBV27 CASSSPNRLSYNEQFF TGTGCCAGCAGTTCCCCGAACAGACTCTCCTACAATGAGCAGTTCTTC
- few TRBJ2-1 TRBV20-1 CSARDPGWSYNEQFF TGCAGTGCTAGAGATCCAGGATGGTCCTACAATGAGCAGTTCTTC
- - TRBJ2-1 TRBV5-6 CASSLRTPEQFF TGTGCCAGCAGCTTGCGGACTCCCGAGCAGTTCTTC
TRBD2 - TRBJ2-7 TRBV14 CASSRDLAGGRYF TGTGCCAGCAGCCGGGACCTAGCGGGAGGGAGGTACTTC
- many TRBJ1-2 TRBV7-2 CASSLERGARFEGYTF TGTGCCAGCAGCTTAGAGAGGGGGGCGAGGTTCGAGGGCTACACCTTC
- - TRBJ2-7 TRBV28 CASSSITSSYEQYF TGTGCCAGCAGCTCCATTACTAGCTCCTACGAGCAGTACTTC
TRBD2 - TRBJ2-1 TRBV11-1 CASSLTSGRATEQFF TGTGCCAGCAGCTTGACTAGCGGGAGGGCCACTGAGCAGTTCTTC
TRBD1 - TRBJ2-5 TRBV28 CASSLVGTGARRDTQYF TGTGCCAGCAGTTTAGTCGGGACAGGAGCCCGCAGGGATACCCAGTACTTC
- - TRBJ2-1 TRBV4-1 CASSQDTPGWAEQFF TGCGCCAGCAGCCAAGATACTCCAGGGTGGGCTGAGCAGTTCTTC
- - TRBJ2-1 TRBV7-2 CASSPQRRNEQFF TGTGCCAGCAGCCCCCAGCGCCGCAATGAGCAGTTCTTC
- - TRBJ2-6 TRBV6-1 CASSEGGTGANVLTF TGTGCCAGCAGTGAAGGAGGGACTGGGGCCAACGTCCTGACTTTC
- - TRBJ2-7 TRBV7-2 CASSFSTSSYEQYF TGTGCCAGCAGCTTCTCGACTAGTTCCTACGAGCAGTACTTC
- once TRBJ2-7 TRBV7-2 CASSYQGIYLGYEQYF TGTGCCAGCAGCTATCAGGGAATATATCTGGGCTACGAGCAGTACTTC
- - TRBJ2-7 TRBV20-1 CSAITIPGREWEQYF TGCAGTGCTATCACAATCCCAGGCCGGGAGTGGGAGCAGTACTTC
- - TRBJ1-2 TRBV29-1 CSVESLRSYTF TGCAGCGTTGAAAGCTTGAGGTCCTACACCTTC
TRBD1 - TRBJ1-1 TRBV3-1 CASSPYRGQTEAFF TGTGCCAGCAGCCCGTACAGGGGGCAAACTGAAGCTTTCTTT
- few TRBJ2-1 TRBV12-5 CASGLVLQVSYNEQFF TGTGCTAGTGGTTTGGTACTTCAGGTATCCTACAATGAGCAGTTCTTC
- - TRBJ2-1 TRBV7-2 CASSITRWVFNEQFF TGTGCCAGCAGCATAACTAGATGGGTTTTTAATGAGCAGTTCTTC
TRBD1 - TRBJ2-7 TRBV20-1 CSASTLTGNEQYF TGCAGTGCTAGTACCCTGACAGGGAACGAGCAGTACTTC
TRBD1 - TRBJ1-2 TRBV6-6 CASSYIVQGYYGYTF TGTGCCAGCAGTTACATCGTACAGGGGTACTATGGCTACACCTTC
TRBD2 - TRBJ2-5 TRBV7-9 CASSLLSSGEETQYF TGTGCCAGCAGCTTATTGTCTAGCGGGGAAGAGACCCAGTACTTC
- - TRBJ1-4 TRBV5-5 CASSPPRDAGEKLFF TGTGCCAGCAGCCCACCCAGGGACGCAGGTGAAAAACTGTTTTTT
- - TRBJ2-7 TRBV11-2 CASSPAGFDTYEQYF TGTGCCAGCAGCCCCGCCGGGTTCGATACCTACGAGCAGTACTTC
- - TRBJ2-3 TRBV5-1 CASSLDPSSDTQYF TGCGCCAGCAGCTTGGATCCTAGCTCAGATACGCAGTATTTT
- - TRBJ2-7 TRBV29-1 CSVGTERYEQYF TGCAGCGTTGGAACGGAACGCTACGAGCAGTACTTC
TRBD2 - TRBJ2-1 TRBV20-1 CSASGRAEQFF TGCAGTGCTAGCGGGAGGGCCGAGCAGTTCTTC
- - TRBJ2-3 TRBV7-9 CASSLAVGLSDTQYF TGTGCCAGCAGCTTAGCAGTCGGCCTATCAGATACGCAGTATTTT
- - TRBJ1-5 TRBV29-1 CSVGDSNQPQHF TGCAGCGTTGGGGACAGCAATCAGCCCCAGCATTTT
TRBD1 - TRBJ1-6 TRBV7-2 CASSLPGQGISPLHF TGTGCCAGCAGTTTGCCGGGACAGGGTATCTCACCCCTCCACTTT
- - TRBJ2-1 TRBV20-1 CSANPRLVRVGEQFF TGCAGTGCAAACCCAAGACTAGTTCGAGTGGGGGAGCAGTTCTTC
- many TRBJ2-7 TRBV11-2 CASSFYTGTRGYEQYF TGTGCCAGCAGCTTTTATACCGGGACTCGAGGGTACGAGCAGTACTTC
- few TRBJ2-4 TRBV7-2 CASSFPGGIQYF TGTGCCAGCAGCTTTCCCGGCGGCATTCAGTACTTC
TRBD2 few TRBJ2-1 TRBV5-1 CASSLVAGEVDEQFF TGCGCCAGCAGCTTGGTAGCGGGAGAGGTCGATGAGCAGTTCTTC
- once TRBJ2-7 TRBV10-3 CAILGGSSYEQYF TGTGCCATCCTCGGTGGGAGCTCCTACGAGCAGTACTTC
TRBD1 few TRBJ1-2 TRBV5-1 CASSWGQTNYGYTF TGCGCCAGCAGCTGGGGACAGACTAACTATGGCTACACCTTC
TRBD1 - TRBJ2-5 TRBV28 CATRTGGTLETQYF TGTGCCACCAGGACAGGGGGGACCCTGGAGACCCAGTACTTC
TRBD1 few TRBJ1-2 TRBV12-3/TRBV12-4 CASSFAVGQGVYGYTF TGTGCCAGCAGTTTCGCAGTTGGGCAGGGGGTATATGGCTACACCTTC
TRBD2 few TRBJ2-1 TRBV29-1 CSSWGGSHNEQFF TGCAGCTCGTGGGGGGGGAGCCACAATGAGCAGTTCTTC
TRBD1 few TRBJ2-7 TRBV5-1 CASSGTGVTYEQYF TGCGCCAGCAGTGGGACAGGGGTTACCTACGAGCAGTACTTC
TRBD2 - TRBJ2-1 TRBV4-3 CASSHYPGTSDGNEQFF TGCGCCAGCAGCCATTACCCCGGGACTAGCGATGGCAATGAGCAGTTCTTC
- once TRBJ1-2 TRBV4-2 CASSQTDGDGYTF TGTGCCAGCAGCCAGACGGACGGCGATGGCTACACCTTC
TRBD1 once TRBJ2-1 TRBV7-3 CASSEAGTGRNEQFF TGTGCCAGCAGCGAAGCCGGGACAGGGAGAAATGAGCAGTTCTTC
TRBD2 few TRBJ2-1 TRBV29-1 CSVGGWGGFNEQFF TGCAGCGTTGGGGGGTGGGGAGGGTTCAATGAGCAGTTCTTC
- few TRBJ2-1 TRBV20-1 CSARESLETPAERSYNEQFF TGCAGTGCTAGAGAATCGTTGGAGACTCCCGCCGAACGGTCCTACAATGAGCAGTTCTTC
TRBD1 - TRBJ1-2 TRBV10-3 CAISQTQTGGDNYGYTF TGTGCCATCAGTCAAACGCAAACAGGGGGTGATAACTATGGCTACACCTTC
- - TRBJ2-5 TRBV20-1 CSARDLDRGPAVTQYF TGCAGTGCTAGAGATCTGGATCGGGGACCAGCAGTGACCCAGTACTTC
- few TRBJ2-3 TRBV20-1 CSARDPLASDTQYF TGCAGTGCTAGAGATCCCCTAGCTTCAGATACGCAGTATTTT
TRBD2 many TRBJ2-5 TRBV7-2 CASSLAGPERAETQYF TGTGCCAGCTCCTTAGCGGGACCCGAACGGGCAGAGACCCAGTACTTC
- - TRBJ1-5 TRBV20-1 CSARDSRREQPQHF TGCAGTGCTAGAGATTCTAGGAGAGAACAGCCCCAGCATTTT
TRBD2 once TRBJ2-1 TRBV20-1 CSARIAGVDNEQFF TGCAGTGCTCGCATCGCGGGAGTAGACAATGAGCAGTTCTTC
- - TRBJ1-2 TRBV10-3 CAIRLNYGYTF TGTGCCATCAGATTGAACTATGGCTACACCTTC
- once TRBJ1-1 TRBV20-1 CSARDDWGTEVFF TGCAGTGCTAGAGATGATTGGGGGACTGAAGTTTTCTTT
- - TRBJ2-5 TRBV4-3 CASSQGLGRIQETQYF TGCGCCAGCAGCCAAGGGCTCGGACGGATCCAAGAGACCCAGTACTTC
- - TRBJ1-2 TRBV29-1 CSVGAGYDGYTF TGCAGCGTGGGGGCAGGGTATGATGGCTACACCTTC